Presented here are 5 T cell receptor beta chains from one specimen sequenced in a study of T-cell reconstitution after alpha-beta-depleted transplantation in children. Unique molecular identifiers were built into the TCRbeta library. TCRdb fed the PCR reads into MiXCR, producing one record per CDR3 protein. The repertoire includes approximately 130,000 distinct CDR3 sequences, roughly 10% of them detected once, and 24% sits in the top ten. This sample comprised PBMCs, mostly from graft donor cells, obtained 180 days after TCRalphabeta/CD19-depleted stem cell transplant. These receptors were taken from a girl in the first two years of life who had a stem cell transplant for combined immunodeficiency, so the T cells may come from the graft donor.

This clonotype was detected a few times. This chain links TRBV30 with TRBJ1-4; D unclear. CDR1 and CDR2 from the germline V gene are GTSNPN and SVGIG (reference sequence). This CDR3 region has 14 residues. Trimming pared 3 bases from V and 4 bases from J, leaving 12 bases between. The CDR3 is CAWSLTAINEKLFF. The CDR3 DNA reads TGTGCCTGGAGCCTGACGGCCATTAATGAAAAACTGTTTTTT.

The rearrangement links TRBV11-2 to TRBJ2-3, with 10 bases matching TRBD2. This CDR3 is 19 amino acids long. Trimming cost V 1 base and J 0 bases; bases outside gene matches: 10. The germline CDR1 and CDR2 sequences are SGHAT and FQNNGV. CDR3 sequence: CASSLGIGLAEPSTDTQYF. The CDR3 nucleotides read TGTGCCAGCAGCTTAGGTATTGGACTAGCGGAGCCTAGCACAGATACGCAGTATTTT.

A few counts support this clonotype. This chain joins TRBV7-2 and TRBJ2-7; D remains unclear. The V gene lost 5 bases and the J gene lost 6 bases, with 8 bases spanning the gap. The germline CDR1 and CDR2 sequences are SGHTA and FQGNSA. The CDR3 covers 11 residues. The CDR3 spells CASSLQAEQYF. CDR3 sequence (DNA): TGTGCCAGCAGCCTTCAAGCCGAGCAGTACTTC.

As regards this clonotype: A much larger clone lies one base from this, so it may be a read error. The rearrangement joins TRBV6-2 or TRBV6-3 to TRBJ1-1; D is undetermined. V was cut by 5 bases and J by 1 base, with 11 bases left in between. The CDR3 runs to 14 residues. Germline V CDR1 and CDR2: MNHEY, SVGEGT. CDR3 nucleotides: TGTGCCAGCAGTCGACCGGCAACGAACACTGAAGCTTTCTTT. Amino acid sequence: CASSRPATNTEAFF.

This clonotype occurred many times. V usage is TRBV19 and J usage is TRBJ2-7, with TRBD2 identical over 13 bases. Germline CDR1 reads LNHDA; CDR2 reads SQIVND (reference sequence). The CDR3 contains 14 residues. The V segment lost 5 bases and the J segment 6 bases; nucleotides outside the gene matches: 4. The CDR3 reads CASSGTSGMSEQYF. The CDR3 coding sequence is TGTGCCAGTAGTGGGACTAGCGGGATGTCCGAGCAGTACTTC.